Presented here are 31 T cell receptor beta chains from one specimen sequenced in a study of type 1 and type 2 diabetes patients. Amplification started from genomic DNA. Multiplex PCR with 30 forward and 13 reverse primers amplified the TCR beta CDR3. From the multiplex PCR reads, TCRdb called clonotypes with MiXCR, one entry per CDR3 protein. The sample records a few hundred thousand distinct CDR3 sequences, 45% to 60% being singletons. The sequenced sample consisted of peripheral blood mononuclear cells (PBMCs). The receptors were gathered from a man aged 18 to 30 with type 2 diabetes.

The chain recombines TRBV29-1 with TRBJ1-3, with TRBD1 as a possible D gene (5 bases). The CDR3 totals 15 residues. Trimming removed 6 bases at V and 0 bases at J, with 15 bases between. Germline assignment: CDR1 SQVTM and CDR2 ANQGSEA. The CDR3 nucleotides read TGCAGCGTGGTTCCGGCAGACAGCTCTGGAAACACCATATATTTT. It codes for CSVVPADSSGNTIYF.

This clonotype has more than one count but fewer than ten. The genes are TRBV30 and TRBJ2-7, with D maybe TRBD2 (6 bases). The CDR3 runs to 15 residues. Germline CDR1 is GTSNPN and CDR2 is SVGIG (reference sequence). The germline V and J ends were trimmed by 0 bases and 0 bases, with 12 bases remaining between them. CDR3 sequence reads: CAWSVGGSSSYEQYF. The CDR3, as DNA: TGTGCCTGGAGTGTAGGAGGGAGTAGCTCCTACGAGCAGTACTTC. The variable domain in full, completed from reference TRBV30 and TRBJ2-7, reads SQTIHQWPATLVQPVGSPLSLECTVEGTSNPNLYWYRQAAGRGLQLLFYSVGIGQISSEVPQNLSASRPQDRQFILSSKKLLLSDSGFYLCAWSVGGSSSYEQYFGPGTRLTVT.

This clonotype was detected a few times. This chain connects TRBV7-3 to TRBJ1-1; D call uncertain. This CDR3 has 15 residues. Looked up from germline, CDR1 is SGHTA and CDR2 is FQGTGA. The germline V and J ends were trimmed by 2 bases and 0 bases, with 10 bases remaining between them. The DNA of the CDR3 is TGTGCCAGCAGCTTACTGAGACGGATGAACACTGAAGCTTTCTTT. It is translated as CASSLLRRMNTEAFF.

The rearrangement uses TRBV14 and TRBJ1-6, with D perhaps TRBD1 (6 bases). Germline values: CDR1 SGHDN, CDR2 FVKESK. V was cut by 0 bases and J by 7 bases, with 13 bases left in between. This CDR3 contains 16 residues. CDR3 region: CASSQEDRFLNSPLHF. CDR3 nucleotide sequence: TGTGCCAGCAGCCAAGAGGACAGATTCCTCAATTCACCCCTCCACTTT.

This clonotype occurred a few times. The rearrangement links TRBV6-6 to TRBJ2-5; no reliable D call. The CDR3 consists of 14 residues. CDR1 MNHNY and CDR2 SVGAGI come from the germline V gene (reference sequence). V was pared by 0 bases and J by 1 base, with 6 bases between. This CDR3 reads CASSYSEVQETQYF. CDR3 nucleotides: TGTGCCAGCAGTTACTCGGAAGTCCAAGAGACCCAGTACTTC.

This rearrangement joins TRBV20-1 to TRBJ2-4, with D possibly TRBD1 on 5 matching bases. Per the germline V gene, CDR1 is DFQATT and CDR2 is SNEGSKA (reference sequence). The CDR3 has 14 residues. Trimming pared 1 base from V and 8 bases from J, leaving 15 bases between. CDR3 residues: CSARVLGVGDIQYF. The CDR3, as DNA: TGCAGTGCTAGAGTTTTAGGGGTTGGGGACATTCAGTACTTC.

This clonotype was counted only a few times. The chain employs TRBV6-6 and TRBJ2-3, with D hard to call. Germline V gene data show CDR1 as MNHNY and CDR2 as SVGAGI (reference sequence). The CDR3 has 14 amino acids. V lost 4 bases to trimming and J lost 1 base, with 9 bases between them. The CDR3 DNA reads TGTGCCAGCAGTTCGAAGGGCCGCACAGATACGCAGTATTTT. It yields the protein CASSSKGRTDTQYF.

The chain has TRBV28 and TRBJ2-1; possibly TRBD1 for D (6 bases). Germline loops: CDR1 MDHEN, CDR2 SYDVKM. The V end lost 5 bases, the J end lost 13 bases, and 12 bases lay between the germline ends. The CDR3 contains 11 residues. This chain's CDR3 is CASSHQGRQFF. The CDR3 DNA follows: TGTGCCAGCAGTCACCAGGGGCGTCAGTTCTTC.

The chain carries TRBV6-6 and TRBJ2-1; possible D gene TRBD2, 7 bases. The germline V and J ends were trimmed by 2 bases and 8 bases, with 10 bases remaining between them. CDR1 and CDR2 from the germline V gene are MNHNY and SVGAGI (reference sequence). The CDR3 runs 13 residues. The chain's CDR3 is CASSYREGDEQFF. In DNA form, the CDR3 reads TGTGCCAGCAGTTACAGGGAGGGGGATGAGCAGTTCTTC.

There are a few counts of this clonotype. The V call is TRBV6-2 or TRBV6-3, the J call TRBJ2-1; D unresolved. CDR1 and CDR2 (germline): MNHEY, SVGEGT. This CDR3 is 14 amino acids long. Deletions cut 6 bases from V and 1 base from J, with 10 bases between. CDR3 sequence reads: CASSLGPSYNEQFF. In DNA, the CDR3 is TGTGCCAGCAGCCTAGGACCGTCCTACAATGAGCAGTTCTTC.

Only a few counts were recorded for this clonotype. The gene calls are TRBV5-1 and TRBJ1-1; D ambiguous. The ends were cut back, 0 bases at V and 3 bases at J, with 9 bases in the middle. The CDR3 loop spans 14 amino acids. CDR1 is SGHRS and CDR2 is YFSETQ in the germline V gene. The CDR3 protein is CASSLASSDTEAFF. CDR3 coding DNA: TGCGCCAGCAGCTTGGCCAGTAGCGACACTGAAGCTTTCTTT. The variable domain in full, completed from reference TRBV5-1 and TRBJ1-1, reads KAGVTQTPRYLIKTRGQQVTLSCSPISGHRSVSWYQQTPGQGLQFLFEYFSETQRNKGNFPGRFSGRQFSNSRSEMNVSTLELGDSALYLCASSLASSDTEAFFGQGTRLTVV.

The chain links TRBV19 to TRBJ2-5; no clear D. CDR3 length equals 13 residues. V was pared by 3 bases and J by 7 bases, with 12 bases between. Germline CDR1 and CDR2: LNHDA and SQIVND (reference sequence). CDR3 loop: CASSIGPDGTQYF. CDR3 DNA sequence: TGTGCCAGTAGTATCGGGCCCGATGGGACCCAGTACTTC. The variable domain in full, with the rest retrieved from reference TRBV19 and TRBJ2-5, is DGGITQSPKYLFRKEGQNVTLSCEQNLNHDAMYWYRQDPGQGLRLIYYSQIVNDFQKGDIAEGYSVSREKKESFPLTVTSAQKNPTAFYLCASSIGPDGTQYFGPGTRLLVL.

As concerns this clonotype: Being one base from a much bigger clone, this may be a read error. The chain has TRBV15 and TRBJ1-4, with no clear D. Trimming removed 10 bases at V and 6 bases at J, with 15 bases between. Germline V gene lookup returns CDR1 LNHNV and CDR2 YYDKDF (reference sequence). The CDR3 contains 13 residues. The CDR3: CASSLGMDEKLFF. The CDR3 DNA is TGTGCCAGCAGTCTGGGTATGGATGAAAAACTGTTTTTT. Filled out from reference TRBV15 and TRBJ1-4, the complete variable domain reads DAMVIQNPRYQVTQFGKPVTLSCSQTLNHNVMYWYQQKSSQAPKLLFHYYDKDFNNEADTPDNFQSRRPNTSFCFLDIRSPGLGDTAMYLCASSLGMDEKLFFGSGTQLSVL.

The chain carries TRBV28 and TRBJ1-2; 10 positions agree with TRBD1. The ends lost 5 bases at V and 7 bases at J; junction bases unmatched: 7. Germline values: CDR1 MDHEN, CDR2 SYDVKM. This CDR3 comprises 14 residues. CDR3 in DNA: TGTGCCAGCAGTCCGTGGACAGGGGGTTCTGGCTACACCTTC. This gives the protein CASSPWTGGSGYTF.

The chain is built from TRBV27 and TRBJ2-7; D gene ambiguous. V was pared by 4 bases and J by 2 bases, with 12 bases between. CDR1 MNHEY and CDR2 SMNVEV come from the germline V gene (reference sequence). The length of the CDR3 is 14 residues. CDR3 DNA: TGTGCCAGCAGTTCCCGGGTCATCCCCTACGAGCAGTACTTC. This gives the protein CASSSRVIPYEQYF.

Notes on this clonotype: This may be a read error, as it is one base from a much larger clone. The rearrangement joins TRBV6-1 to TRBJ2-7; D call uncertain. The germline V gene encodes CDR1 MNHNS and CDR2 SASEGT. The CDR3 is 10 amino acids. V lost 2 bases and J 4 bases, leaving 0 bases between the germline ends. CDR3 region: CASSEYEQYF. The CDR3 DNA follows: TGTGCCAGCAGTGAATACGAGCAGTACTTC.

This clonotype turned up a few times. The chain carries TRBV30 and TRBJ2-4, with 7 bases aligning to TRBD2. V was pared by 5 bases and J by 9 bases, with 4 bases of the junction left unmatched. The CDR3 sequence is 11 residues long. Germline V gene data show CDR1 as GTSNPN and CDR2 as SVGIG (reference sequence). The CDR3: CAWGTGGIQYF. CDR3 nucleotide sequence: TGTGCCTGGGGGACGGGGGGCATTCAGTACTTC.

This clonotype occurred many times. The chain is built from TRBV2 and TRBJ2-7; D unresolved. Trimming shortened V by 5 bases and J by 4 bases, and 9 bases separated the two germline ends. The germline gives CDR1 SNHLY, CDR2 FYNNEI. CDR3 size: 12 residues. The CDR3 DNA reads as TGTGCCAGCAGTACCTCGATTTACGAGCAGTACTTC. This sequence encodes CASSTSIYEQYF.

The V call is TRBV7-9, the J call TRBJ2-7, with 10 bases aligning to TRBD1. This CDR3 spans 15 amino acids. After removal of 7 bases from V and 6 bases from J, the junction contained 12 bases not matched to a gene. The V gene's germline CDR1 is SEHNR and CDR2 FQNEAQ (reference sequence). The CDR3 region has the DNA TGTGCCAGCACCGAAACCGGGACAGGGGCTCGCGAGCAGTACTTC. This gives the protein CASTETGTGAREQYF.

The chain is built from TRBV2 and TRBJ1-1, with 12 bases lining up with TRBD1. Germline-derived CDR1 and CDR2 are SNHLY and FYNNEI. The CDR3 covers 15 residues. The CDR3 DNA is TGTGCAGGCGTCCGGGACAGGGGGCGCAGGACTGAAGCTTTCTTT. Protein product: CAGVRDRGRRTEAFF. Full variable domain (rest looked up from reference TRBV2 and TRBJ1-1): EPEVTQTPSHQVTQMGQEVILRCVPISNHLYFYWYRQILGQKVEFLVSFYNNEISEKSEIFDDQFSVERPDGSNFTLKIRSTKLEDSAMYFCAGVRDRGRRTEAFFGQGTRLTVV.

This clonotype was counted between two and nine times. In DNA form, the CDR3 reads TGTGCCAGCTCTGAGACAGGGGGCGCGTCAGGCTACACCTTC. It yields the protein CASSETGGASGYTF. The chain employs TRBV25-1 and TRBJ1-2; 10 bases match TRBD1. Losses at the gene ends were 8 bases for V and 8 bases for J; bases not matched to a gene: 11. Germline V gives CDR1 MGHDK, CDR2 SYGVNS. The CDR3 consists of 14 residues.

The rearrangement links TRBV6-5 to TRBJ1-6, with 7 bases matching TRBD1. Per the germline V gene, CDR1 is MNHEY and CDR2 is SVGAGI. V dropped 6 bases and J dropped 7; count of bases not matched to a gene: 9. The CDR3 extends over 15 amino acids. The CDR3 region is CASRPQTGWNSPLHF. CDR3 in DNA: TGTGCCAGCAGACCCCAGACAGGGTGGAATTCACCCCTCCACTTT.

The chain uses TRBV2 and TRBJ2-5; TRBD2 might be the D (6 bases). The germline V gene has CDR1 SNHLY and CDR2 FYNNEI. This CDR3 spans 15 amino acids. V lost 6 bases, J lost 5 bases, and 19 bases lay in between. The CDR3 DNA follows: TGTGCCAGCAGACAAGGTGCTAGCGATAGGGAGACCCAGTACTTC. Encoded protein: CASRQGASDRETQYF.

The J gene is TRBJ1-5, the V gene TRBV24-1, with 8 bases identical to TRBD1. Trimming cost V 3 bases and J 0 bases; bases outside gene matches: 3. The CDR3 extends over 16 amino acids. Germline V lookup: CDR1 KGHDR, CDR2 SFDVKD. CDR3 sequence: CATSDPDRDSNQPQHF. In DNA, the CDR3 is TGTGCCACCAGTGATCCGGACAGGGATAGCAATCAGCCCCAGCATTTT.

This clonotype was seen more than once but under ten times. V usage is TRBV6-5 and J usage is TRBJ2-2, with D perhaps given as TRBD1 or TRBD2 (5 bases each). Deletions cut 2 bases from V and 5 bases from J, with 12 bases between. The CDR3 is 15 amino acids. Germline lookup yields CDR1 MNHEY and CDR2 SVGAGI. The CDR3 DNA reads as TGTGCCAGCAGTTACGCCGTTGGGGGAACCGGGGAGCTGTTTTTT. It translates to CASSYAVGGTGELFF.

CDR3 coding DNA: TGTGCCAGCAGCTTAGATCGCAGGGGTAGTCAGCCCCAGCATTTT. Translating gives CASSLDRRGSQPQHF. J is TRBJ1-5 and V is TRBV11-2; perhaps TRBD1 as D (6 bases). The CDR3 has 15 residues. The V and J ends lost 0 bases and 6 bases respectively, with 12 bases between them. CDR1 and CDR2 (germline): SGHAT, FQNNGV.

V usage is TRBV5-1 and J usage is TRBJ2-5, with D possibly being TRBD2 (7 bases). V was clipped by 9 bases and J by 4 bases, with 22 bases between them. The CDR3 is made up of 15 amino acids. Germline assignment: CDR1 SGHRS and CDR2 YFSETQ. The CDR3 here is CATHCQGRERETQYF. The CDR3 nucleotides are TGCGCCACCCATTGTCAGGGGAGGGAACGAGAGACCCAGTACTTC.

The chain is built from TRBV12-3 or TRBV12-4 and TRBJ2-1; no clear D. Trimming took off 3 bases at V and 5 bases at J, with 8 bases between the two ends. The CDR3 consists of 13 residues. For the CDR3, the DNA is TGTGCCAGCAGTTTTTTGCGGAACAATGAGCAGTTCTTC. It translates to CASSFLRNNEQFF.

This clonotype was found many times. This chain joins TRBV7-3 and TRBJ1-1; D is ambiguous. The germline V gene has CDR1 SGHTA and CDR2 FQGTGA. V shed 3 bases and J shed 1 base, with 6 bases lying between them. The CDR3 has 13 amino acids. This CDR3 is CASSLEPNTEAFF. The CDR3 bases are TGTGCCAGCAGCTTGGAGCCGAACACTGAAGCTTTCTTT.

This clonotype was observed a few times. This rearrangement joins TRBV30 to TRBJ1-3; unclear D gene. Germline values: CDR1 GTSNPN, CDR2 SVGIG (reference sequence). CDR3 length: 11 residues. Trimming pared 3 bases from V and 4 bases from J, leaving 4 bases between. CDR3 nucleotides: TGTGCCTGGAGCCCAGGAAACACCATATATTTT. Protein product: CAWSPGNTIYF.

The V and J genes are TRBV10-3 and TRBJ1-4; 9 positions agree with TRBD1. The germline CDR1 and CDR2 sequences are ENHRY and SYGVKD. V trimming: 3 bases; J trimming: 8 bases; junction bases outside the gene matches: 4. The CDR3 extends over 14 amino acids. Here the CDR3 reads CAISDGTGSEKLFF. CDR3 DNA sequence: TGTGCCATCAGTGACGGGACAGGGTCGGAAAAACTGTTTTTT.